This T cell receptor (beta chain) was found in a study of control samples from healthy donors and cancer patients (TCRdb year 2020). In regard to this clone: It lacks a known antigen. Base qualities are not provided; no much larger clone lies one nucleotide away.

Receptor libraries were prepared by the immunoSEQ multiplex PCR assay. TCRdb limited this immuneACCESS table to in-frame rearrangements with V and J called. A share of clones is missing; checked studies link under half to unresolved V genes, and the rest is unexplained. The sample data list about 160,000 clones, and approximately 90% of these were observed just once. About 11% of the sample comes from the top ten. CDR1 and CDR2 are drawn from the germline V gene (reference sequence): SEHNR, FQNEAQ. V loses 5 bases, J loses 7 bases, and the germline ends lie 21 bases apart. From the cysteine up to the phenylalanine, the CDR3 has a length of 15 residues. Here the CDR3 DNA is all that survives: 45 bases in frame from base 1.

The rearrangement joined TRBV7-9 to TRBJ2-7, with the D gene uncertain. Sequenced material: blood. This TCR derives from a man between 25 and 39 years old in good health. The CDR3 corresponds to CASSPPSDSIREQYF. The nucleotide sequence reads TGTGCCAGCAGCCCCCCCTCTGACTCAATCCGAGAGCAGTACTTC.